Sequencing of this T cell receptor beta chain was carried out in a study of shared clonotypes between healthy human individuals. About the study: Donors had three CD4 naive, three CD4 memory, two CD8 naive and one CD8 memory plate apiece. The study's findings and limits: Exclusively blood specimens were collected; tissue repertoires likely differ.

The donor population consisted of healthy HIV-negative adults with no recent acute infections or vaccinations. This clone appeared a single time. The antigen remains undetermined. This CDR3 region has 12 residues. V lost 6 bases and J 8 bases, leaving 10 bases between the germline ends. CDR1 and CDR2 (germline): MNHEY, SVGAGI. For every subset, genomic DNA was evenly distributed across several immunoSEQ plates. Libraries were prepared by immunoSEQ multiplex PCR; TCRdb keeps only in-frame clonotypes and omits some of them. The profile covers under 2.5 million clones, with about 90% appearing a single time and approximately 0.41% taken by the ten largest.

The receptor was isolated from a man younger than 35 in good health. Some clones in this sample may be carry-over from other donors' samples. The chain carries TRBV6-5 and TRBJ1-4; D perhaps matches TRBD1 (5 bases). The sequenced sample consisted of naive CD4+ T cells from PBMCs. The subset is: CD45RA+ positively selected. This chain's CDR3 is CASSQGGEKLFF. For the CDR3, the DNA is TGTGCCAGCAGCCAGGGTGGCGAAAAACTGTTTTTT.